Given below is one T cell receptor beta chain in context. Its antigen is still unknown. V dropped 5 bases and J dropped 8; count of bases not matched to a gene: 12. CDR3 size: 17 residues. The germline V gene encodes CDR1 SGHAT and CDR2 FQNNGV. This specimen comes from a study of identical twins. General study findings and limits: Weaker excess twin sharing was observed in beta out-of-frame sequences. Invariant MAIT and iNKT cells may have partly biased zero-insertion analyses. Whereas memory repertoires showed no such difference, abundant cord blood beta clonotypes carried fewer insertions.

After template switching added a universal primer site, the resulting cDNA carried unique molecular identifiers. TCRdb itself ran the 5' RACE reads through MiXCR, one entry per CDR3 protein. The sample shows 450,000 or so distinct CDR3 sequences, roughly 18% of them seen only once. This receptor was identified in a man between 45 and 60 years old in good health. V is TRBV11-2 and J is TRBJ2-7; 16 nucleotides agree with TRBD2. Specimen: naive T cells sorted from blood. The CDR3: CASSRAGTSGGAAQQYF. The CDR3 nucleotides read TGTGCCAGCAGCCGGGCCGGGACTAGCGGGGGGGCTGCCCAGCAGTACTTC. The full variable domain, rest sourced from reference TRBV11-2 and TRBJ2-7, is EAGVAQSPRYKIIEKRQSVAFWCNPISGHATLYWYQQILGQGPKLLIQFQNNGVVDDSQLPKDRFSAERLKGVDSTLKIQPAKLEDSAVYLCASSRAGTSGGAAQQYFGPGTRLTVT.